This passage covers 26 T cell receptor beta chains from one sample sequenced in a study of identical twins. TCRdb re-derived calls from the 5' RACE reads in MiXCR, one entry per CDR3 protein. Of approximately 600,000 distinct CDR3 sequences detected, 7.1% appear once; the ten largest clones hold around 1.6%. The same data also contributed to another study, on yellow fever vaccine responses in identical twins.

Sample: PBMCs. Receptors were obtained from a woman under 30 in good health.

The table lists this clonotype with a few counts. The chain uses TRBV6-5 and TRBJ2-3; 7 bases align to TRBD2. This CDR3 is built from 15 residues. Germline CDR1 MNHEY, CDR2 SVGAGI. The J segment lost 4 bases and the V segment lost 2 bases, leaving 6 bases of the junction unmatched. The DNA for the CDR3 is TGTGCCAGCAGTTACGGTGGACTAGGTTCAGATACGCAGTATTTT. This codes for CASSYGGLGSDTQYF.

The chain uses TRBV6-5 and TRBJ1-1; 9 positions agree with TRBD1. V lost 4 bases, J lost 7 bases, and 7 bases stayed unmatched. The CDR3 is 14 residues long. Germline V gene sequence: CDR1 MNHEY, CDR2 SVGAGI. The CDR3 sequence is CASSWDREQIEAFF. In DNA, the CDR3 is TGTGCCAGCAGTTGGGACAGGGAGCAGATTGAAGCTTTCTTT.

This clonotype showed up many times. CDR3 nucleotides: TGTGCCAGCAGGCACCACGGTGGGGGGAGAGCTTTCTTT. Protein product: CASRHHGGGRAFF. V gene TRBV12-3 or TRBV12-4 combines with J gene TRBJ1-1; possibly TRBD1 for D (5 bases). This CDR3 contains 13 residues. V was cut by 6 bases and J by 10 bases, with 18 bases left in between.

This chain links TRBV12-3 or TRBV12-4 with TRBJ2-5; 8 nucleotides line up with TRBD1. This CDR3 region has 15 residues. Unmatched junction bases numbered 5, after V lost 4 bases and J lost 1 base. The DNA of the CDR3 is TGTGCCAGCAGTTGGACAGGGTTGGGCCAAGAGACCCAGTACTTC. Its protein is CASSWTGLGQETQYF.

This clonotype showed up many times. This sequence joins TRBV5-6 and TRBJ2-3; TRBD2 matches at 13 bases. Germline CDR1 reads SGHDT; CDR2 reads YYEEEE. The CDR3 runs to 15 residues. The V and J ends lost 4 bases and 6 bases, in that order; junction bases with no gene match: 5. CDR3 in amino acids: CASSQTSGGPDTQYF. The DNA of the CDR3 is TGTGCCAGCAGCCAGACTAGCGGGGGGCCGGATACGCAGTATTTT. Based on the CDR3 plus reference TRBV5-6 and TRBJ2-3, the full variable domain is DAGVTQSPTHLIKTRGQQVTLRCSPKSGHDTVSWYQQALGQGPQFIFQYYEEEERQRGNFPDRFSGHQFPNYSSELNVNALLLGDSALYLCASSQTSGGPDTQYFGPGTRLTVL.

The sample holds many counts of this clonotype. The J gene is TRBJ2-1, the V gene TRBV12-3 or TRBV12-4, with D uncertain. The CDR3 sequence is 13 residues long. V lost 4 bases to trimming and J lost 5 bases, with 9 bases between them. CDR3 in DNA: TGTGCCAGCAGTTCAAGGGTGGACAATGAGCAGTTCTTC. It is translated as CASSSRVDNEQFF.

This clonotype was detected many times. The rearrangement links TRBV27 to TRBJ1-6; no firm D call. V was cut by 4 bases and J by 4 bases, with 5 bases left in between. The V gene's germline CDR1 is MNHEY and CDR2 SMNVEV (reference sequence). The CDR3 is made up of 13 amino acids. The CDR3 protein is CASSSYYNSPLHF. The DNA of the CDR3 is TGTGCCAGCAGTTCTTATTATAATTCACCCCTCCACTTT.

The V and J genes are TRBV7-9 and TRBJ1-1; D not certain. Germline V CDR1 and CDR2: SEHNR, FQNEAQ (reference sequence). V gave up 5 bases and J gave up 5 bases, with 15 bases separating them. The CDR3 loop spans 14 amino acids. The CDR3 region has the DNA TGTGCCAGCAGCCGGGAGGGATACGGAACTGAAGCTTTCTTT. Translation: CASSREGYGTEAFF.

This clonotype was seen more than once but under ten times. The J gene is TRBJ1-1, the V gene TRBV2; D is uncertain. Trimming cost V 3 bases and J 1 base, with 12 bases left between them. Germline-derived CDR1 and CDR2 are SNHLY and FYNNEI. There are 15 residues in the CDR3. The CDR3 DNA is TGTGCCAGCAGTGAGGATGCGGGGAAGAACACTGAAGCTTTCTTT. This encodes CASSEDAGKNTEAFF.

This clonotype was counted many times. This chain links TRBV5-1 with TRBJ2-3; D is unresolved. CDR3 length equals 15 residues. Germline CDR1 SGHRS, CDR2 YFSETQ. Deletions cut 2 bases from V and 5 bases from J, with 15 bases between. The CDR3 DNA reads TGCGCCAGCAGCTTCACGGGTAGGGCGGTAGATACGCAGTATTTT. Amino acid sequence: CASSFTGRAVDTQYF.

There are many counts of this clonotype. CDR3 loop: CAIQRELSSYNEQFF. In DNA, the CDR3 is TGTGCCATCCAGCGGGAGCTGAGCTCCTACAATGAGCAGTTCTTC. The chain uses TRBV12-3 or TRBV12-4 and TRBJ2-1, with 8 bases that match TRBD2. The ends lost 10 bases at V and 0 bases at J; junction bases unmatched: 8. There are 15 residues in the CDR3.

CDR3: CASSLDAASSYEQYF. The CDR3 region has the DNA TGCGCCAGCAGCTTGGACGCGGCGAGCTCCTACGAGCAGTACTTC. This chain connects TRBV5-1 to TRBJ2-7, with D uncertain. Germline V gene data show CDR1 as SGHRS and CDR2 as YFSETQ. The V and J ends lost 0 bases and 0 bases respectively, with 10 bases between them. The CDR3 length is 15 residues.

The V call is TRBV29-1, the J call TRBJ2-3; 12 nucleotides match TRBD2. Unmatched junction bases numbered 10, after V lost 3 bases and J lost 0 bases. The CDR3 covers 18 residues. Germline CDR1 SQVTM, CDR2 ANQGSEA. The CDR3 reads CSVDRLAGEPPSTDTQYF. The CDR3 coding sequence is TGCAGCGTTGACCGACTAGCGGGAGAGCCCCCTAGCACAGATACGCAGTATTTT.

Note on this clonotype: One junction end disagrees with the germline gene, perhaps due to a read error. The chain has TRBV28 and TRBJ2-1, with D perhaps matching TRBD1 (6 bases). Germline V CDR1 and CDR2: MDHEN, SYDVKM. There are 13 residues in the CDR3. The CDR3 coding sequence is TGTCCCAGCAGTTTAGAACACAGGGATGAGCAGTTCTTC. It translates to CPSSLEHRDEQFF.

This clonotype appeared many times. The J gene is TRBJ2-6, the V gene TRBV4-1, with D maybe TRBD1 (6 bases). Trimming shortened V by 2 bases and J by 7 bases, and 15 bases separated the two germline ends. This CDR3 spans 16 amino acids. CDR1 and CDR2 from the germline V gene are MGHRA and YSYEKL. The CDR3 sequence is CASSQSPDRFANVLTF. The CDR3 coding sequence is TGCGCCAGCAGCCAAAGCCCGGACAGATTTGCCAACGTCCTGACTTTC.

This clonotype was seen at least ten times. V and J are TRBV12-3 or TRBV12-4 and TRBJ2-1; 10 bases are shared with TRBD2. Unmatched junction bases numbered 16, after V lost 4 bases and J lost 10 bases. The CDR3 covers 17 residues. DNA for the CDR3: TGTGCCAGCAGTTCCCTTAGACCGGGACTAGCGCCCCGCGAGCAGTTCTTC. This sequence encodes CASSSLRPGLAPREQFF.

The chain links TRBV20-1 to TRBJ1-5; no clear D gene. Germline CDR1 DFQATT, CDR2 SNEGSKA (reference sequence). This CDR3 contains 16 residues. The V gene lost 3 bases and the J gene lost 4 bases, with 19 bases spanning the gap. The CDR3 is CSARTSTGSRNQPQHF. CDR3 DNA: TGCAGTGCTAGGACATCAACCGGAAGTCGGAATCAGCCCCAGCATTTT.

This chain joins TRBV19 and TRBJ2-1; D call uncertain. Trimming took 4 bases from V and 2 from J, leaving 12 bases between them. The CDR3 has 15 amino acids. Germline loops: CDR1 LNHDA, CDR2 SQIVND (reference sequence). CDR3 amino acids: CASSTRTDPYNEQFF. CDR3 sequence (DNA): TGTGCCAGTAGTACCCGGACGGACCCCTACAATGAGCAGTTCTTC.

This clonotype has only a few counts. The chain carries TRBV5-1 and TRBJ2-5; D is possibly TRBD1 (6 bases). Trimming removed 4 bases from V and 1 base from J, with 11 bases in between. Germline V gives CDR1 SGHRS, CDR2 YFSETQ. The CDR3 is 14 residues long. The CDR3 coding sequence is TGCGCCAGCAGCGGGGGACACATCCAAGAGACCCAGTACTTC. Its translation is CASSGGHIQETQYF.

This clonotype has a count of ten or more. This chain connects TRBV2 to TRBJ1-1; weak D call: TRBD1 (5 bases). Per the germline V gene, CDR1 is SNHLY and CDR2 is FYNNEI. The V end lost 1 base, the J end lost 0 bases, and 9 bases lay between the germline ends. This CDR3 has 15 amino acids. CDR3 sequence: CASSEDGAMNTEAFF. CDR3 nucleotides: TGTGCCAGCAGTGAAGATGGGGCCATGAACACTGAAGCTTTCTTT.

In this sample, this clonotype turned up a few times. The chain links TRBV5-1 to TRBJ2-1, with TRBD2 identical over 9 bases. CDR3 length: 15 residues. In germline, CDR1 is SGHRS, CDR2 YFSETQ. V dropped 0 bases and J dropped 9; count of bases not matched to a gene: 7. Here the CDR3 DNA reads TGCGCCAGCAGCTTGGTTCCAGCGGGAGGACGTGAGCAGTTCTTC. Residues: CASSLVPAGGREQFF.

This clonotype was seen many times. The chain uses TRBV29-1 and TRBJ1-3; D unresolved. The CDR3 totals 17 residues. Germline V CDR1 and CDR2: SQVTM, ANQGSEA. V was cut by 4 bases and J by 0 bases, with 19 bases left in between. Written as DNA, the CDR3 is TGCAGCGTTGCGGCAGCTACCTCCACGTACTCTGGAAACACCATATATTTT. Translating it yields CSVAAATSTYSGNTIYF.

This rearrangement joins TRBV20-1 to TRBJ2-7; no clear D. The CDR3 has 12 amino acids. The V gene's germline CDR1 is DFQATT and CDR2 SNEGSKA (reference sequence). Trimming removed 1 base at V and 3 bases at J, with 7 bases between. The CDR3 spells CSARAAGYEQYV. The CDR3 DNA sequence: TGCAGTGCTAGAGCGGCCGGCTACGAGCAGTACGTC.

This clonotype was recorded many times. J is TRBJ2-3 and V is TRBV5-1, with D perhaps being TRBD1 or TRBD2 (5 bases each). V dropped 3 bases and J dropped 5 bases, with 13 bases sitting between them. The CDR3 contains 14 residues. The germline gives CDR1 SGHRS, CDR2 YFSETQ. The CDR3 here is CASSSSQGVDTQYF. Here the CDR3 DNA reads TGCGCCAGCAGCTCGTCCCAGGGAGTAGATACGCAGTATTTT.

V is TRBV4-1 and J is TRBJ2-7, with 8 nucleotides matching TRBD1. Germline values: CDR1 MGHRA, CDR2 YSYEKL. CDR3 length equals 14 residues. Trimming removed 1 base from V and 5 bases from J; junction bases left unmatched: 4. CDR3 DNA: TGCGCCAGCAGCCAAGCCCCAGGGGGCAACGAGCAGTACTTC. It codes for CASSQAPGGNEQYF.

This clonotype came up a few times. The chain has TRBV5-1 and TRBJ2-1; TRBD2 aligns across 7 bases. CDR3 length: 16 amino acids. V lost 3 bases and J lost 4; bases outside the gene matches: 10. Germline values: CDR1 SGHRS, CDR2 YFSETQ. CDR3 residues: CASSSTLGGKYNEQFF. The CDR3 DNA reads TGCGCCAGCAGCTCCACCCTGGGAGGGAAATACAATGAGCAGTTCTTC.